The TCR beta chain under discussion was sequenced for a study of blood T cell repertoires in COVID-19 (dated by TCRdb to 2018 to 2020). About the study as a whole: Collaborator samples came from the United States, Italy and Spain and covered acute and convalescent phases of COVID-19. The samples were drawn from the first 160 participants of the ongoing ImmuneRACE study and from 950 to 1,500 subjects provided by 6 global collaborators. HLA class I and class II types, where available, came from metadata supplied by the sample provider rather than from assay-based typing. Deeply sampled blood TCRbeta repertoires from subjects exposed to, actively infected with, or recovered from COVID-19 were included in the dataset. The material from the prospective study consisted of cDNA or gDNA derived from T cells, B-cell-depleted T cells, or PBMCs. Sample metadata almost always included a de-identified subject ID, COVID-19 status, age in years and sex. A freely available public database, intended as a resource for researchers studying the immune response to SARS-CoV-2, is where the repertoires were released.

Regarding this clone: What this receptor recognizes is not known. Base qualities are not at hand, and no much larger clone is one base apart.

TCRbeta CDR3 regions were amplified from genomic DNA using the immunoSEQ Assay, a bias-controlled multiplex PCR. As for how the authors treated the data: The number of nucleated cells in each sample was estimated from the amplification of reference gene primers within the assay. To quantify the absolute abundance of each unique TCRbeta CDR3 rearrangement, sequence reads were collapsed and filtered. For each sample, productive Simpson clonality was calculated as the square root of Simpson's diversity index across productive rearrangements. TCRdb holds this immuneACCESS table with in-frame rearrangements only. Some clones are missing; in checked studies, unresolved V genes explain under half, and the rest has no known cause. From that table come the V and J calls and clone size; the DNA was used to work out D and trimming. A total of some 380,000 clones appear in this sample, approximately 88% of them only once. The ten most abundant clones make up around 2.1% of the sample.

Via the germline V gene, CDR1 is SGDLS and CDR2 YYNGEE. Inclusive of the bounding cysteine and phenylalanine, the CDR3 is 15 residues long. Only the CDR3 portion is preserved as DNA: 45 bases, with reading frame beginning at the first base. The germline V end is reduced by 8 bases and the J end by 2 bases; junction bases left unmatched: 11. Participants in the prospective study were aged roughly 18 to 100 years, lived in 20 to 30 United States geographic areas, and enrolled through a virtual design. Cohort assignment in the prospective study relied on participant-reported clinical history from a screening survey and a study questionnaire. In the prospective study, mobile phlebotomists collected whole blood, serum and a nasopharyngeal or oropharyngeal swab from each participant. Prospective study participants could optionally give additional blood draws and questionnaires over a roughly two-month period. Before DNA extraction, prospective study blood samples were shipped either frozen or at room temperature.

Points the paper makes about the study in general: How much clinical and demographic metadata was included differed by source and by participant, and the metadata was provided uncurated.

What was sequenced was PBMCs or T cells enriched from blood (not recorded which). The sequence was obtained from a woman aged 40 to 49 with acute COVID-19. Recombination connected TRBV9 to TRBJ2-7; 9 middle bases align to TRBD1. The CDR3 has the sequence CARRTGTGTPYEQYF. The nucleotide sequence reads as follows: TGTGCCAGGAGAACCGGGACAGGGACCCCCTACGAGCAGTACTTC. The entire variable domain, with the stretches around the CDR3 drawn from the reference TRBV9 and TRBJ2-7 proteins, is DSGVTQTPKHLITATGQRVTLRCSPRSGDLSVYWYQQSLDQGLQFLIQYYNGEERAKGNILERFSAQQFPDLHSELNLSSLELGDSALYFCARRTGTGTPYEQYFGPGTRLTVT.